Listed below are T cell receptor beta chains from one sample, sequenced in a study of T-cell reconstitution after alpha-beta-depleted transplantation in children. TCRdb itself ran the PCR reads through MiXCR, one entry per CDR3 protein. The sample yields 350,000 to 400,000 distinct CDR3 sequences, roughly 20% seen once. Sequenced material: PBMCs from the stem cell graft donor, taken from the stem cell graft. The source is a human donor who donated a stem cell graft to a child with acute myeloid leukemia. The conserved cysteine and the conserved F or W are not part of the CDR3 here. The size field is filled for only some rows; it gives once, few, many or a size class.

v_gene	abundance	len	j_gene	CDR3aa
TRBV15	many	13	TRBJ2-5	ATSNRRQATETQY
TRBV13	-	12	TRBJ1-2	ASSLPGTWGGYT
TRBV28	-	12	TRBJ2-3	ASSPFQSTDTQY
TRBV12-3/TRBV12-4	many	14	TRBJ1-6	ASSFRVPLYNSPLH
TRBV10-2	-	13	TRBJ1-5	ASSERGREYQPQH
TRBV12-3/TRBV12-4	few	11	TRBJ1-3	ATRPASGNTIY
TRBV6-5	few	14	TRBJ1-4	ASTTSESATNEKLF
TRBV7-8	-	16	TRBJ2-3	ASSIDRGLAGDSNTQY
TRBV5-4	-	12	TRBJ1-2	ASSGTGLGGGYT
TRBV12-3/TRBV12-4	-	11	TRBJ2-1	ASSLALVAEQF
TRBV25-1	many	12	TRBJ2-6	ASSGGAGANVLT
TRBV12-3/TRBV12-4	-	16	TRBJ1-5	ASRKRLQTPAFGQPQH
TRBV20-1	-	14	TRBJ2-3	SALPFAGGRTDTQY
TRBV12-3/TRBV12-4	many	13	TRBJ2-7	ASRAGTSGTYEQY
TRBV4-1	few	11	TRBJ2-7	ASSQDSDYEQY
TRBV20-1	few	14	TRBJ2-1	SARTPRDRARDEQF
TRBV4-3	few	12	TRBJ2-2	ASSQGAQTGELF
TRBV5-1	-	13	TRBJ2-1	ASSTTGSSYNEQF
TRBV25-1	-	13	TRBJ2-3	ASSEKGGRGDTQY
TRBV20-1	-	11	TRBJ2-5	SAQRTRKETQY
TRBV6-2/TRBV6-3	few	14	TRBJ2-3	ASSYGAGAGPDTQY
TRBV12-3/TRBV12-4	few	12	TRBJ2-1	ASSLNTAYNEQF
TRBV20-1	few	13	TRBJ2-7	SAREPGLEFGEQY
TRBV19	few	13	TRBJ2-1	ASSIGAGFVNEQF
TRBV5-6	many	13	TRBJ2-1	ASSLGDRTYNEQF
TRBV4-1	few	11	TRBJ2-7	ASSQSTPTEQY
TRBV4-1	-	14	TRBJ2-7	ASSQGLADIYYEQY
TRBV10-3	-	12	TRBJ2-3	AIRGQGATDTQY
TRBV20-1	few	12	TRBJ1-4	SARGTGGNEKLF
TRBV12-3/TRBV12-4	-	12	TRBJ2-1	ASSLAGGWDEQF
TRBV4-1	-	13	TRBJ2-7	ASSQQTGASYEQY
TRBV12-3/TRBV12-4	few	13	TRBJ2-2	ASSKGQSSTGELF
TRBV10-3	few	13	TRBJ2-7	AISEPRQISYEQY